This TCR beta chain came from a study of blood T cell repertoires in COVID-19. This CDR3 has 14 amino acids. Between the trimmed V and J ends, which lost 7 bases and 0 bases, there was a span of 12 bases. Germline loops: CDR1 SGDLS, CDR2 YYNGEE. Profiled with immunoSEQ multiplex PCR; TCRdb holds only in-frame clones, not every one. This table has about 220,000 clones, just under 85% appearing once. The chain carries TRBV9 and TRBJ2-3, with unresolved D. This sequence originates from a woman in her thirties or forties with acute COVID-19. Sequencing was performed on PBMCs or T cells enriched from blood (not recorded which). Here the CDR3 reads CASQSASSTDTQYF. The CDR3 DNA reads TGTGCCAGCCAGTCAGCGTCTAGCACAGATACGCAGTATTTT.